This note documents a single TCR beta chain sequence. This entry is derived from a study of Ad26.COV2.S vaccination and SARS-CoV-2 variants. The wider study: Participant was drawn from the COV1001 Ad26.COV2.S trial arm.

Treatment meaning: some 19 received Ad26.COV2.S at low or high dose, single or two shots; a few received placebo; per-sample allocation not given. Repertoires come from day 63 after the first vaccine or placebo injection. The CDR3 has 15 residues. The V end lost 4 bases, the J end lost 0 bases, and 10 bases lay between the germline ends. CDR1 and CDR2 from the germline V gene are KGHSH and LQKENI. Sequencing used immunoSEQ multiplex PCR; TCRdb keeps in-frame clones, though not all of them. The sample yields some 640,000 clones, approximately 88% seen once. The sequence derives from a person aged 18-60 years who received the Ad26.COV2.S COVID-19 vaccine or a placebo. V is TRBV18 and J is TRBJ1-5; no clear D gene. Material: peripheral blood, obtained in a trial of Ad26.COV2.S vaccine versus placebo. The CDR3 is CASSHTRDSNQPQHF. CDR3 bases: TGTGCCAGCTCACACACAAGAGATAGCAATCAGCCCCAGCATTTT.